The next 18 T cell receptor beta chains were all read from a single sample in a study of beta chain features in type 1 diabetes. Expressed TCRB transcripts were sequenced because the entire RNA isolate underwent reverse transcription. Clones were read by immunoSEQ multiplex PCR, and TCRdb kept only the in-frame ones, dropping some. Of 450,000 to 550,000 clones listed, over 25% are singletons. What was sequenced was naive CD4+ T cells from blood. Source of these receptors: a man younger than 35 in good health.

There are a few counts of this clone. The V call is TRBV30, the J call TRBJ1-2, with a possible D match to TRBD1 (5 bases). The CDR3 has 12 amino acids. The V end lost 5 bases, the J end lost 8 bases, and 15 bases lay between the germline ends. Germline CDR1 reads GTSNPN; CDR2 reads SVGIG (reference sequence). The CDR3 DNA reads as TGTGCCTGGGGCAGGGACGGAAGAGGCTACACCTTC. Protein: CAWGRDGRGYTF.

The chain employs TRBV28 and TRBJ2-1; tentatively, D is TRBD1 or TRBD2 (5 bases each). Germline V gives CDR1 MDHEN, CDR2 SYDVKM. There are 15 residues in the CDR3. Trimming took off 1 base at V and 2 bases at J, with 9 bases between the two ends. CDR3 in amino acids: CASSLSGAAYNEQFF. In DNA, the CDR3 is TGTGCCAGCAGTTTATCCGGGGCCGCCTACAATGAGCAGTTCTTC.

This clone turned up a few times. CDR3 region: CASSLSEGRYEQYF. In DNA form, the CDR3 reads TGCGCCAGCAGCTTGTCGGAGGGGAGGTACGAGCAGTACTTC. The gene calls are TRBV5-1 and TRBJ2-7; maybe TRBD2 (6 bases). This CDR3 contains 14 residues. V was cut by 1 base and J by 4 bases, with 12 bases left in between. Germline CDR1 SGHRS, CDR2 YFSETQ. The full variable domain, with the rest looked up from reference TRBV5-1 and TRBJ2-7, is KAGVTQTPRYLIKTRGQQVTLSCSPISGHRSVSWYQQTPGQGLQFLFEYFSETQRNKGNFPGRFSGRQFSNSRSEMNVSTLELGDSALYLCASSLSEGRYEQYFGPGTRLTVT.

This clone was picked up a small number of times. The V gene is TRBV15, the J gene TRBJ2-3; D gene ambiguous. CDR3 length equals 13 residues. Germline CDR1 is LNHNV and CDR2 is YYDKDF (reference sequence). The V and J ends lost 0 bases and 4 bases respectively, with 5 bases between them. The CDR3: CATSRDLADTQYF. As DNA, the CDR3 is TGTGCCACCAGCAGAGATCTGGCAGATACGCAGTATTTT.

This clone has more than one count but fewer than ten. This chain joins TRBV19 and TRBJ2-7, with D perhaps matching TRBD1 or TRBD2 (5 bases each). Germline V lookup: CDR1 LNHDA, CDR2 SQIVND (reference sequence). The germline V and J ends were trimmed by 4 bases and 4 bases, with 17 bases remaining between them. The CDR3 sequence is 15 residues long. CDR3 residues: CASSTVSRGGYEQYF. As DNA, the CDR3 is TGTGCCAGTAGTACTGTCTCGAGGGGCGGGTACGAGCAGTACTTC.

V gene TRBV5-4 combines with J gene TRBJ2-7, with 10 bases matching TRBD2. V shed 7 bases, J shed 3 bases, and the junction held 4 bases outside the gene matches. The germline gives CDR1 SGHNT, CDR2 YYREEE (reference sequence). The CDR3 runs to 13 residues. DNA of the CDR3: TGTGCCAGCGGCGTAGCGGGAGGCTACGAGCAGTACTTC. This gives the protein CASGVAGGYEQYF.

The chain couples TRBV14 to TRBJ1-1; D may be TRBD1 (5 bases). Germline V gene data show CDR1 as SGHDN and CDR2 as FVKESK. V lost 4 bases, J lost 1 base, and 13 bases lay in between. This CDR3 spans 15 amino acids. The CDR3 DNA reads TGTGCCAGCAGCCTCACGGGACGAGGGAACACTGAAGCTTTCTTT. Translation gives CASSLTGRGNTEAFF.

This rearrangement joins TRBV7-9 to TRBJ1-2, with TRBD1 matching over 9 bases. The CDR3 sequence is 14 residues long. The germline V gene encodes CDR1 SEHNR and CDR2 FQNEAQ (reference sequence). The V segment lost 5 bases and the J segment 8 bases; nucleotides outside the gene matches: 9. The CDR3 loop is CASSAPGTGHGYTF. The CDR3 DNA follows: TGTGCCAGCAGCGCCCCCGGGACAGGGCACGGCTACACCTTC.

The chain joins TRBV5-1 to TRBJ2-7; TRBD2 is a possible D gene (5 bases). V dropped 4 bases and J dropped 3 bases, with 20 bases sitting between them. Germline V CDR1 and CDR2: SGHRS, YFSETQ. CDR3 length equals 16 residues. DNA for the CDR3: TGCGCCAGCAGCCGGGAACTCGCTCCGGGCTACTACGAGCAGTACTTC. The encoded protein is CASSRELAPGYYEQYF.

This clone was found a few times. The chain couples TRBV29-1 to TRBJ2-7, with a tentative D call TRBD1 (5 bases). Germline CDR1 and CDR2: SQVTM and ANQGSEA. The germline V and J ends were trimmed by 5 bases and 7 bases, with 12 bases remaining between them. The CDR3 is 11 residues long. CDR3 amino acids: CSVLRAGEQYF. The CDR3 DNA reads as TGCAGCGTTCTCAGGGCCGGGGAGCAGTACTTC.

The genes are TRBV9 and TRBJ2-7, with a possible D match to TRBD1 (6 bases). CDR1 and CDR2 from the germline V gene are SGDLS and YYNGEE. This CDR3 region has 14 residues. The germline V and J ends were trimmed by 3 bases and 5 bases, with 15 bases remaining between them. Here the CDR3 reads CASSALQGTHEQYF. In DNA form, the CDR3 reads TGTGCCAGCAGCGCATTACAGGGTACCCACGAGCAGTACTTC.

J is TRBJ2-3 and V is TRBV5-1; TRBD1 matches at 8 bases. CDR3 size: 14 residues. Trimming took 5 bases from V and 1 from J; bases not matched to a gene: 3. Germline V CDR1 and CDR2: SGHRS, YFSETQ. Here the CDR3 reads CASSPDRGTDTQYF. For the CDR3, the DNA is TGCGCCAGCAGTCCGGACAGGGGCACAGATACGCAGTATTTT.

This clone showed up just a few times. V gene TRBV5-6 combines with J gene TRBJ2-5; D unclear. Between the trimmed V and J ends, which lost 0 bases and 1 base, there was a span of 13 bases. The CDR3 runs to 16 residues. Germline V gene sequence: CDR1 SGHDT, CDR2 YYEEEE. CDR3 bases: TGTGCCAGCAGCTTGGCTTATGGCACCAGCCAAGAGACCCAGTACTTC. Its protein product is CASSLAYGTSQETQYF.

This clone was counted only a few times. The chain uses TRBV30 and TRBJ2-5; D gene uncertain. The CDR3 has 11 residues. CDR1 is GTSNPN and CDR2 is SVGIG in the germline V gene (reference sequence). The V and J ends lost 4 bases and 5 bases respectively, with 8 bases between them. This CDR3 reads CAWMGSETQYF. DNA of the CDR3: TGTGCCTGGATGGGTTCGGAGACCCAGTACTTC.

This rearrangement joins TRBV29-1 to TRBJ2-5, with D tentatively TRBD1 (6 bases). The CDR3 loop spans 12 amino acids. CDR1 is SQVTM, CDR2 ANQGSEA, per germline. Trimming stripped 3 bases from V and 4 bases from J, with 9 bases between. The CDR3 nucleotides are TGCAGCGTTGACAGGGGAGCAGAGACCCAGTACTTC. Protein product: CSVDRGAETQYF.

This clone was found a few times. J is TRBJ2-3 and V is TRBV5-4; 7 bases match TRBD2. This CDR3 comprises 15 residues. Per the germline V gene, CDR1 is SGHNT and CDR2 is YYREEE (reference sequence). The V segment lost 5 bases and the J segment 4 bases; nucleotides outside the gene matches: 10. The CDR3 region has the DNA TGTGCCAGCAGAGACAGCCCAAGCGGGGCAGATACGCAGTATTTT. Its translation: CASRDSPSGADTQYF.

V gene TRBV29-1 combines with J gene TRBJ2-3, with 13 bases fitting TRBD2. Germline CDR1 reads SQVTM; CDR2 reads ANQGSEA. J was trimmed by 2 bases and V by 4 bases; bases with no gene match: 15. This CDR3 is built from 19 residues. The CDR3 reads CSVAGTSGMKRATTDTQYF. In nucleotides, the CDR3 is TGCAGCGTTGCTGGGACTAGCGGGATGAAAAGGGCGACCACAGATACGCAGTATTTT.

The gene calls are TRBV2 and TRBJ2-5, with 7 bases lining up with TRBD1. The CDR3 extends over 14 amino acids. Germline V gene sequence: CDR1 SNHLY, CDR2 FYNNEI. V was pared by 8 bases and J by 0 bases, with 6 bases of the junction left unmatched. The DNA of the CDR3 is TGTGCCAGCTTACTGACAGGGTACCAAGAGACCCAGTACTTC. Encoded protein: CASLLTGYQETQYF.